This T cell receptor (beta chain) was observed in a study of graft-versus-host responses after intestinal transplantation. As for the study in general: Recipients got multivisceral, liver-intestinal, or isolated intestinal transplants. Anti-thymocyte globulin served as induction for all recipients, who then took tacrolimus and steroids for about 3 years. Study-level findings and limits: Marrow from the recipient contained GvH clones, some of which had appeared first in ileum or blood. Maximum circulating GvH clone levels tracked with early post-transplant HvG decreases.

Profiled with immunoSEQ multiplex PCR; TCRdb holds only in-frame clones, not every one. Among about 100,000 clones listed, roughly 87% were seen once. A word on this clone: No antigen is known for it.

After removal of 3 bases from V and 2 bases from J, the junction contained 7 bases not matched to a gene. Germline-derived CDR1 and CDR2 are SNHLY and FYNNEI. The CDR3 has 16 residues. The material sequenced was unstimulated CD4+ T cells sorted from spleen or lymph node cells, taken before transplant. The chain carries TRBV2 and TRBJ2-7; 10 bases align to TRBD1. The sequence derives from a human donor who was the organ donor for an intestinal transplant. CDR3 sequence: CASSDVRGQGAYEQYF. DNA of the CDR3: TGTGCCAGCAGTGACGTAAGAGGACAGGGGGCCTACGAGCAGTACTTC.